These T cell receptor beta chains were read from a single sample in a study of cytomegalovirus exposure and HLA in healthy donors. Sequencing used immunoSEQ multiplex PCR; TCRdb keeps in-frame clones, though not all of them. The sample gives about 170,000 clones, about three quarters of which show up once; under 2.5% is in the top ten. The sample comprised PBMCs. These receptors came from a female donor in good health and CMV-seronegative. CDR3s include the opening cysteine and the closing phenylalanine or tryptophan. A D gene is named only where the DNA matches it firmly. Part of the rows lack a size; the others show once, few, many or a class for expanded clones.

>TRBD2|TRBV4-2|NA|TRBJ2-7
TGTGCCAGCAGCCAGGAACCGGGACTAGCGGGAGTTAACGACGAGCAGTACTTC
CASSQEPGLAGVNDEQYF
>NA|TRBV5-6|NA|TRBJ2-5
TGTGCCAGCAGCTTGGAACGTACTCAGACCCAGTACTTC
CASSLERTQTQYF
>TRBD1|TRBV6-1|NA|TRBJ1-5
TGTGCCAGCAGGGGGGACAGGGGAAGCAATCAGCCCCAGCATTTT
CASRGDRGSNQPQHF
>TRBD2|TRBV6-1|NA|TRBJ2-2
TGTGCCAGCAGTGAGGGGGGGTTTCGCACCGGGGAGCTGTTTTTT
CASSEGGFRTGELFF
>TRBD1|TRBV25-1|NA|TRBJ2-5
TGTGCCAGCAGTGATTGGGACAGGGAGACCCAGTACTTC
CASSDWDRETQYF
>NA|TRBV28|once|TRBJ2-3
TGTGCCAGCAACCCGGCAGGCAGCACAGATACGCAGTATTTT
CASNPAGSTDTQYF
>NA|TRBV5-4|NA|TRBJ2-3
TGTGCCAGCAGCTTTAATTCCGTTACGCAGTATTTT
CASSFNSVTQYF
>NA|TRBV5-4|NA|TRBJ1-5
TGTGCCAGCAGCTTGGACAGAAATCAGCCCCAGCATTTT
CASSLDRNQPQHF
>NA|TRBV6-1|NA|TRBJ1-3
TGTGCCAGCAGTGAGGCTTGGTCTGGAAACACCATATATTTT
CASSEAWSGNTIYF
>TRBD1|TRBV11-1|NA|TRBJ1-2
TGTGCCAGCAGCTTAGACCGGGACAGAAACTATGGCTACACCTTC
CASSLDRDRNYGYTF
>NA|TRBV5-1|NA|TRBJ1-1
TGCGCCAGCAGGTCTGGGAGCGGGAACACTGAAGCTTTCTTT
CASRSGSGNTEAFF
>NA|TRBV11-3|NA|TRBJ2-3
TGTGCCAGCAGCTTAGACTCCTCTAGCACAGATACGCAGTATTTT
CASSLDSSSTDTQYF
>NA|TRBV10-3|NA|TRBJ2-1
TGTGCCATCAGCCCACAGGGTGATGAGCAGTTCTTC
CAISPQGDEQFF
>TRBD2|TRBV19|NA|TRBJ2-3
TGTGCCAGTGGGACTAGCGGGGTGGTTACGCAGTATTTT
CASGTSGVVTQYF
>NA|TRBV7-2|few|TRBJ2-7
TGTGCCAGCAGCTTAGGACCGGGACTCGTAGGCTACGAGCAGTACTTC
CASSLGPGLVGYEQYF
>NA|TRBV2|NA|TRBJ1-5
TGTGCCAGCAGTGACAGTTATAGCAATCAGCCCCAGCATTTT
CASSDSYSNQPQHF
>TRBD2|TRBV7-9|once|TRBJ2-1
TGTGCCAGCAGCTTAGCGGGGACTAACATCGTTGAGCAGTTCTTC
CASSLAGTNIVEQFF
>TRBD2|TRBV30|few|TRBJ2-2
TGTGCCTATAAGCGGGAGATCTCTGTCGCCGGGGAGCTGTTTTTT
CAYKREISVAGELFF
>NA|TRBV9|NA|TRBJ2-7
TGTGCCAGCAGCGTAGGAGGAGGCACCCACGAGCAGTACTTC
CASSVGGGTHEQYF
>NA|TRBV5-1|NA|TRBJ1-1
TGCGCCAGCAGCTTACTAACAGGGACGAACACTGAAGCTTTCTTT
CASSLLTGTNTEAFF
>NA|TRBV6-5|NA|TRBJ1-3
TGTGCCAGCAGCAACCGTAGGGGCTCTGGAAACACCATATATTTT
CASSNRRGSGNTIYF
>NA|TRBV7-9|NA|TRBJ2-3
TGTGCCGGCAGCTCGATAACTAGTGATACGCAGTATTTT
CAGSSITSDTQYF
>NA|TRBV30|NA|TRBJ1-6
TGTGCCTGGAGTGCCCCGGGACTAGAGGCGATGGGTTCACCCCTCCACTTT
CAWSAPGLEAMGSPLHF
>TRBD2|TRBV7-3|NA|TRBJ2-1
TGTGCCAGCAGCTTGGGAGGGAGCACCCATGAGCAGTTCTTC
CASSLGGSTHEQFF
>NA|TRBV29-1|NA|TRBJ2-7
TGCAGCGTTGCACAGGGAACCTACGAGCAGTACTTC
CSVAQGTYEQYF
>TRBD2|TRBV13|NA|TRBJ2-3
TGTGCCAGCACCCGCCGAGCGGGAGACGGAGGCACAGATACGCAGTATTTT
CASTRRAGDGGTDTQYF
>NA|TRBV6-5|NA|TRBJ1-5
TGTGCCAGCAGTTACGGAGATCAGCCCCAGCATTTT
CASSYGDQPQHF
>NA|TRBV2|NA|TRBJ1-5
TGTGCCAGCAGCAGGGAGGAACAGATCAATCAGCCCCAGCATTTT
CASSREEQINQPQHF
>TRBD2|TRBV5-1|NA|TRBJ2-2
TGCGCCAGCAGCCTTCAGGGACTAGCGGGCGCGAACACCGGGGAGCTGTTTTTT
CASSLQGLAGANTGELFF
>TRBD1|TRBV14|NA|TRBJ1-2
TGTGCCAGCAGCCAACGACAGGGGGATGGCTACACCTTC
CASSQRQGDGYTF
>TRBD1|TRBV27|once|TRBJ1-2
TGTGCCAGCAGTTTTATGGGGGGGCAGGGGGCCTATGGCTACACCTTC
CASSFMGGQGAYGYTF
>TRBD1|TRBV5-6|few|TRBJ1-3
TGTGCCAGCAGCTTGAGGGGGACAGGGACCGGAAACACCATATATTTT
CASSLRGTGTGNTIYF